This record looks at one T cell receptor (beta chain) sequence and its context. No antigen is known for it. Template material for TCR beta VDJ and CDR3 profiling consisted of genomic DNA. TCRdb reprocessed the reads via MiXCR and lists one record per CDR3 protein. The data show about 270,000 distinct CDR3 sequences, about 56% seen once. The data belong to a study of CD8+CD57+ T cells in acquired aplastic anemia. Study-wide context: Sorted cells (CD4+ and CD8+) yielded DNA amounts that averaged roughly 3.5 ug.

Trimming shortened V by 1 base and J by 0 bases, and 17 bases separated the two germline ends. The CDR3 is 19 amino acids. From germline, CDR1 is SGHRS and CDR2 YFSETQ. Findings and limits, study-wide: Between patients and controls, CD8+ Simpson's diversity did not vary significantly. Common to patients and controls were twenty-nine CD8+ CDR3 sequences.

The sequenced sample was sorted CD4+, CD8+, or CD8+CD57+ T cells (not recorded which) from PBMCs. The source is a human donor with severe aplastic anemia or a healthy control (not recorded which). The V call is TRBV5-1, the J call TRBJ2-6; D may be TRBD1 (5 bases). The CDR3 loop is CASSLSLRQTLSGANVLTF. The CDR3 DNA is TGCGCCAGCAGCTTGAGTTTGAGACAGACTCTCTCTGGGGCCAACGTCCTGACTTTC.